Below are 16 T cell receptor beta chains sequenced from a single sample in a study of cytomegalovirus exposure and HLA in healthy donors listed by TCRdb under 2017. The library relied on the immunoSEQ multiplex PCR assay. For the multiplex PCR, a mixture combining 60 forward primers for TCR Vbeta segments and 13 reverse primers for TCR Jbeta segments was used. Held by TCRdb, this immuneACCESS table contains in-frame sequences only and omits some clones. Under half of the omission traces to an unresolved V gene where checked; the cause of the rest is unknown. Counted in this sample were 180,000 or so clones; around 74% of them appeared once. Clones ranked in the top ten supply about 2.9% of the sample. Sequenced input: PBMCs. All receptors derive from a male donor in good health and CMV-seronegative.

In its sample, this clone was seen a few times. The chain carries TRBV21-1 and TRBJ2-7; TRBD1 is the table's D call and was not checked against the DNA. TRBV21-1 is assigned pseudogene status. The CDR3 covers 12 residues. The CDR3, as DNA: TGTGCCAGCAGCACCCAGGGGTACGAGCAGTACTTC. Protein sequence: CASSTQGYEQYF.

A word on this clone: One end of the junction does not line up with germline, which may come from a read error. J is TRBJ2-6 and V is TRBV5-1; D perhaps matches TRBD1 (5 bases). Looked up from germline, CDR1 is SGHRS and CDR2 is YFSETQ. The CDR3 sequence is 17 residues long. The CDR3 here is CAGSLLPPFQGGNVLTF. CDR3 DNA: TGCGCCGGCAGCTTGCTCCCCCCCTTCCAGGGTGGCAACGTCCTGACTTTC.

The rearrangement links TRBV6-5 to TRBJ1-2, with D perhaps matching TRBD1 (5 bases). The V end was cut by 6 bases, the J end by 3 bases, with 11 bases between. The CDR3 has 13 amino acids. CDR1 is MNHEY, CDR2 SVGAGI, per germline. The CDR3 region is CASSRGGDYGYTF. CDR3 nucleotide sequence: TGTGCCAGCAGCCGGGGAGGGGACTATGGCTACACCTTC.

The gene calls are TRBV5-5 and TRBJ1-2, with 7 bases fitting TRBD1. Trimming took 3 bases from V and 3 from J; bases not matched to a gene: 8. CDR3 length: 15 residues. The germline V gene has CDR1 SGHKS and CDR2 YYEKEE (reference sequence). The CDR3 protein is CASSSSGTADYGYTF. CDR3 nucleotides: TGTGCCAGCAGCTCCTCCGGGACAGCTGACTATGGCTACACCTTC.

The chain couples TRBV6-5 to TRBJ2-1; TRBD2 matches 11 bases. Germline V lookup: CDR1 MNHEY, CDR2 SVGAGI. After removal of 2 bases from V and 10 bases from J, the junction contained 10 bases not matched to a gene. The CDR3 spans 16 residues. The CDR3 protein is CASSYARSGLAAEQFF. The CDR3 DNA is TGTGCCAGCAGTTACGCCCGGTCGGGACTAGCGGCCGAGCAGTTCTTC.

The genes are TRBV19 and TRBJ1-2; TRBD1 matches 7 bases. Germline V gene sequence: CDR1 LNHDA, CDR2 SQIVND (reference sequence). Losses at the gene ends were 3 bases for V and 1 base for J; bases not matched to a gene: 2. The CDR3 has 14 residues. The CDR3: CASSMRQGNYGYTF. The CDR3 nucleotides are TGTGCCAGTAGTATGCGACAGGGTAACTATGGCTACACCTTC.

This rearrangement joins TRBV30 to TRBJ1-1, with D unclear. Deletions cut 2 bases from V and 11 bases from J, with 12 bases between. CDR1 GTSNPN and CDR2 SVGIG come from the germline V gene (reference sequence). The length of the CDR3 is 11 residues. DNA for the CDR3: TGTGCCTGGAGTAGAGGCGCTGGGGCTTTCTTT. This codes for CAWSRGAGAFF. Supplemented by reference TRBV30 and TRBJ1-1, the full variable domain reads SQTIHQWPATLVQPVGSPLSLECTVEGTSNPNLYWYRQAAGRGLQLLFYSVGIGQISSEVPQNLSASRPQDRQFILSSKKLLLSDSGFYLCAWSRGAGAFFGQGTRLTVV.

This clone appeared a few times. This chain links TRBV30 with TRBJ1-6; D call uncertain. The CDR3 sequence is 11 residues long. Trimming removed 4 bases from V and 7 bases from J, with 5 bases in between. Germline V gene lookup returns CDR1 GTSNPN and CDR2 SVGIG (reference sequence). The CDR3 coding sequence is TGTGCCTGGACCCAGAATTCACCCCTCCACTTT. This encodes CAWTQNSPLHF. The full variable domain, with the rest looked up from reference TRBV30 and TRBJ1-6, is SQTIHQWPATLVQPVGSPLSLECTVEGTSNPNLYWYRQAAGRGLQLLFYSVGIGQISSEVPQNLSASRPQDRQFILSSKKLLLSDSGFYLCAWTQNSPLHFGNGTRLTVT.

The chain joins TRBV30 to TRBJ2-6, with 10 bases lining up with TRBD1. The germline CDR1 and CDR2 sequences are GTSNPN and SVGIG (reference sequence). The CDR3 is 17 amino acids. V lost 1 base and J lost 2; bases outside the gene matches: 5. CDR3 DNA sequence: TGTGCCTGGAGTGCCGGACAGGGGGAGACTGGGGCCAACGTCCTGACTTTC. It specifies CAWSAGQGETGANVLTF.

The CDR3 DNA is TGTGCCAGCAGTTTCACAGGGGGAGCTGGAAACACCATATATTTT. It specifies CASSFTGGAGNTIYF. The rearrangement joins TRBV27 to TRBJ1-3, with 8 bases fitting TRBD1. The CDR3 spans 15 residues. With 3 bases clipped from V and 2 bases from J, the junction kept 3 bases outside the gene matches. The germline CDR1 and CDR2 sequences are MNHEY and SMNVEV (reference sequence).

The chain couples TRBV6-5 to TRBJ2-1; 7 bases are a match to TRBD2. Germline CDR1 reads MNHEY; CDR2 reads SVGAGI. The V segment lost 6 bases and the J segment 2 bases; nucleotides outside the gene matches: 7. The CDR3 runs 15 residues. CDR3 protein: CASRGLADPYNEQFF. In DNA form, the CDR3 reads TGTGCCAGCAGGGGTCTAGCGGATCCCTACAATGAGCAGTTCTTC.

The chain couples TRBV5-1 to TRBJ1-5, with 12 bases identical to TRBD1. The germline CDR1 and CDR2 sequences are SGHRS and YFSETQ. V was pared by 3 bases and J by 5 bases, with 12 bases of the junction left unmatched. This CDR3 has 18 residues. For the CDR3, the DNA is TGCGCCAGCAGCTCCCGGGACAGGGGGCAGGGGGAGGATCAGCCCCAGCATTTT. It specifies CASSSRDRGQGEDQPQHF.

The rearrangement links TRBV7-6 to TRBJ2-1, with no clear D. Trimming took off 5 bases at V and 4 bases at J, with 9 bases between the two ends. Germline assignment: CDR1 SGHVS and CDR2 FNYEAQ. This CDR3 is built from 13 residues. As DNA, the CDR3 is TGTGCCAGCAGCCCGAGACAATACAATGAGCAGTTCTTC. Protein product: CASSPRQYNEQFF.

The chain joins TRBV11-2 to TRBJ2-1; 12 bases line up with TRBD2. V lost 5 bases and J lost 0; bases outside the gene matches: 2. The CDR3 sequence is 16 residues long. Looked up from germline, CDR1 is SGHAT and CDR2 is FQNNGV. The CDR3 DNA is TGTGCCAGCAGCCTGACTAGCGGGAGCTCCTACAATGAGCAGTTCTTC. It is translated as CASSLTSGSSYNEQFF.

The chain carries TRBV6-5 and TRBJ2-1, with unresolved D. The V and J ends lost 0 bases and 7 bases respectively, with 13 bases between them. CDR1 is MNHEY, CDR2 SVGAGI, per germline. This CDR3 is 15 amino acids long. Here the CDR3 reads CASSYSSTHGNEQFF. The CDR3 nucleotides are TGTGCCAGCAGTTACTCGAGTACCCACGGGAATGAGCAGTTCTTC.

This clone was observed a handful of times. This chain joins TRBV11-3 and TRBJ2-3; 8 bases are shared with TRBD2. The CDR3 is 18 amino acids. V lost 3 bases to trimming and J lost 3 bases; unmatched junction nucleotides: 14. In germline, CDR1 is SGHNT, CDR2 YENEEA. CDR3 coding DNA: TGTGCCAGCAGCTTTTCGCTTTGGAGCGCGGGAGGTACAGATACGCAGTATTTT. It is translated as CASSFSLWSAGGTDTQYF.